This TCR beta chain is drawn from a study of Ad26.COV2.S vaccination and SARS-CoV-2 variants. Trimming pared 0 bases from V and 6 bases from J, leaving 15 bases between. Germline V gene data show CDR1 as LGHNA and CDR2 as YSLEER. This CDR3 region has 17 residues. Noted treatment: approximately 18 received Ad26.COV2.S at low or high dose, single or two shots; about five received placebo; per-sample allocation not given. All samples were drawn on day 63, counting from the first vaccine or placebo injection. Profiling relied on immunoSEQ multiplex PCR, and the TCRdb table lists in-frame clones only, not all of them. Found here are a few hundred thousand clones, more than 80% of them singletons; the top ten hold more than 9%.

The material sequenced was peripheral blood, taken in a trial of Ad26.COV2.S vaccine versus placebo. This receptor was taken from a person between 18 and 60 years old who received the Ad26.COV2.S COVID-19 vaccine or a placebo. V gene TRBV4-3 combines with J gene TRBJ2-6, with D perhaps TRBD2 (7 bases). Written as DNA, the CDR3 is TGCGCCAGCAGCCAAGAGCGGGGGCGGCCGGTGGCCAACGTCCTGACTTTC. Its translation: CASSQERGRPVANVLTF.